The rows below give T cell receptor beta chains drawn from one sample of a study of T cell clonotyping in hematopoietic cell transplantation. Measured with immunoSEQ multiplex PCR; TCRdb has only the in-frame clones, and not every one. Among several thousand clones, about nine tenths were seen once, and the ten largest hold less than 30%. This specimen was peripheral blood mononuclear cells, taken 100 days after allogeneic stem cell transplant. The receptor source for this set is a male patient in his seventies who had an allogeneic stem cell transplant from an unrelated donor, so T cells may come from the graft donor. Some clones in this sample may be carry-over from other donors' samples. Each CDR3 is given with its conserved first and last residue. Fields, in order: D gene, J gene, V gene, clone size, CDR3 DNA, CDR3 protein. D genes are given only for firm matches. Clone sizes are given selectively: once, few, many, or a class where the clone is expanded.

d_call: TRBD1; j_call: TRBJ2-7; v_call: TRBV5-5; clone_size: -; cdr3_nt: TGTGCCAGCAGCCCCCGGACAGGGCTGGTTCACGAGCAGTACTTC; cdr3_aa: CASSPRTGLVHEQYF
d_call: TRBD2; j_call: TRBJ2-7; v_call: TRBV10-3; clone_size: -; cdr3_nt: TGTGCCATCAGAGCGGGAGGAAGATCCTACGAGCAGTACTTC; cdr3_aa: CAIRAGGRSYEQYF
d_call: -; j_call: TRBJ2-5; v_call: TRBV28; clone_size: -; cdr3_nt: TGTGCCAGCAGCACTCTTACTTTCGCCGGGACAACACAAGAGACCCAGTACTTC; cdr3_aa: CASSTLTFAGTTQETQYF
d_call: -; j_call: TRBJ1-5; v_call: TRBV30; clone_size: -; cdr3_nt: TGTGCCTGGAGTGTACAGCAGAATCAGCCCCAGCATTTT; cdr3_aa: CAWSVQQNQPQHF
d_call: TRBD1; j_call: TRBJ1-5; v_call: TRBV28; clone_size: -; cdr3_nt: TGTGCCAGCAGTCCGGCGACAGGGGCCGGTAGTCAGCCCCAGCATTTT; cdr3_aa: CASSPATGAGSQPQHF
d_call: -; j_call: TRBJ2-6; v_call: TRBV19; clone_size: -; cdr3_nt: TGTGCCAGTACCACAGGGTCGGGGGCCAACGTCCTGACTTTC; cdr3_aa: CASTTGSGANVLTF
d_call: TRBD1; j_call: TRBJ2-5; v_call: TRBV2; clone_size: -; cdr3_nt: TGTGCCAGCAGGGGACAGGCTAACCAAGAGACCCAGTACTTC; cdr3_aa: CASRGQANQETQYF
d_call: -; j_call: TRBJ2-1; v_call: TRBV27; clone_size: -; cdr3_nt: TGTGCCAGCAGTCCACCCTTAGGGTGGGGGTACAATGAGCAGTTCTTC; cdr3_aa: CASSPPLGWGYNEQFF
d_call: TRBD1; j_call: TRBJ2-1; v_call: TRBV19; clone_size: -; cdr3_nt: TGTGCCAGTAGGGACAGGCCCGCCTACAATGAGCAGTTCTTC; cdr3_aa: CASRDRPAYNEQFF
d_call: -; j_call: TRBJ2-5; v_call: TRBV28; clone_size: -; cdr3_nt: TGTGCCAGCAGTCCCCGGGACCGCCGTGGTGAGACCCAGTACTTC; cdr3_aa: CASSPRDRRGETQYF
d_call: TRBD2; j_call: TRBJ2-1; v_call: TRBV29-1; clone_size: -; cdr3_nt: TGCAGCGTTGTCCCTAGCGGGAGGGCCGGGGTCAATGAGCAGTTCTTC; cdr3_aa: CSVVPSGRAGVNEQFF
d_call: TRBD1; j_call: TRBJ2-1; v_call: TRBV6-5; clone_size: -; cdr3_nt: TGTGCCAGCAGTCGCTCCGGGACAGGGTATAATGAGCAGTTCTTC; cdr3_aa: CASSRSGTGYNEQFF
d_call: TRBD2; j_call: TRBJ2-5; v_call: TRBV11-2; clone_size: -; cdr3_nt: TGTGCCAGCAGCTCTACCGGGACTAGCGGGATTCGGGGAGAGACCCAGTACTTC; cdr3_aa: CASSSTGTSGIRGETQYF
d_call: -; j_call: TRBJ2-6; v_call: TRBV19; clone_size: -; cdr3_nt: TGTGCCAGTAGTAAGGGGGGGCCTACCTCTGGGGCCAACGTCCTGACTTTC; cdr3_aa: CASSKGGPTSGANVLTF
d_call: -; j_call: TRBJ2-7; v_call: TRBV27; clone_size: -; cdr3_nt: TGTGCCAGCGAAGGCCCGGGAGAGGAAGGCGACGAGCAGTACTTC; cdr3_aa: CASEGPGEEGDEQYF
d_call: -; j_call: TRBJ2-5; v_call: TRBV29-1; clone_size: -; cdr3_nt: TGCAGCGTTGATGATCGGACCCAAGAGACCCAGTACTTC; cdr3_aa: CSVDDRTQETQYF
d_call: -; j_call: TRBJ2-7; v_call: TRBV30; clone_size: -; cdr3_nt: TGTGCCTGGAGTGTGGGGGGAAACGTTATTTACGAGCAGTACTTC; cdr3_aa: CAWSVGGNVIYEQYF
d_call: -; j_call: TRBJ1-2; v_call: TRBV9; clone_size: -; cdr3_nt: TGTGCCAGCAGCTCAGAAAGAGGTCAGGGCTATGGCTACACCTTC; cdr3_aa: CASSSERGQGYGYTF
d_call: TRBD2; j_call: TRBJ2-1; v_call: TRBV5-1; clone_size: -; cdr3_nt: TGCGCCAGCAGCTCGGTTGATTTCGGGACTAGGAAGAATGAGCAGTTCTTC; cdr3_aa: CASSSVDFGTRKNEQFF
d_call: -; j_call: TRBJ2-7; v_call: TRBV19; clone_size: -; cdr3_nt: TGTGCCAGTAGTATAGCGGACAGACCCTACGAGCAGTACTTC; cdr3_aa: CASSIADRPYEQYF
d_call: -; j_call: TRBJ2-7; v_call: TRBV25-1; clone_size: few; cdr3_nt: TGTGCCAGCAGTCCCCTGGGACTTTTGCGGGAGCAGTACTTC; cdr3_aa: CASSPLGLLREQYF
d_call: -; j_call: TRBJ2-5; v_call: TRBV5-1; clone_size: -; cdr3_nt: TGCGCCAGCAGCTTGGTGGGGGCGGTTAGGCAAGAGACCCAGTACTTC; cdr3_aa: CASSLVGAVRQETQYF
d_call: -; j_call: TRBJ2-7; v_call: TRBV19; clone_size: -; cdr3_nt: TGTGCCAGTAGTAGCGGAGACAGGTCCTACGAGCAGTACTTC; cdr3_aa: CASSSGDRSYEQYF
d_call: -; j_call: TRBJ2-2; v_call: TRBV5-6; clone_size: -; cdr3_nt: TGTGCCAGCAGCTTTTTCGGCGCTAGCCACGGGGAGCTGTTTTTT; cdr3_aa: CASSFFGASHGELFF
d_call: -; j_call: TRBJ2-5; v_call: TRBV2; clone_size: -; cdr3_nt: TGTGCCAGCACCCTGGGGCTGGAGACCCAGTACTTC; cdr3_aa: CASTLGLETQYF
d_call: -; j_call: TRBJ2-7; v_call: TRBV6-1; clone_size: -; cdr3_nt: TGTGCCAGCAGTGGCTTCGACAGATCCTACGAGCAGTACTTC; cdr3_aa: CASSGFDRSYEQYF
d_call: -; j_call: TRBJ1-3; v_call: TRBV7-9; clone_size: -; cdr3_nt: TGTGCCAGCAGCACAACATTTGCTGGAAACACCATATATTTT; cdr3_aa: CASSTTFAGNTIYF
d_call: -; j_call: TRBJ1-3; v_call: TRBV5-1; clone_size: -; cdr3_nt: TGCGCCAGCAGCCCTCAGACAGTAGATGGAAACACCATATATTTT; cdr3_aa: CASSPQTVDGNTIYF
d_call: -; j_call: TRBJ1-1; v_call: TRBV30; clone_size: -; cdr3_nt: TGTGCCTGGAGTGTACAGGGGAACACTGAAGCTTTCTTT; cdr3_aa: CAWSVQGNTEAFF
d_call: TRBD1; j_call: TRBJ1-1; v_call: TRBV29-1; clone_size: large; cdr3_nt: TGCAGCGTTTGGGACAGCGCGGCTTTCTTT; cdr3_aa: CSVWDSAAFF
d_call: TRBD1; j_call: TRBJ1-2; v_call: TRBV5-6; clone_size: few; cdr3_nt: TGTGCCAGCTGCCAGGGGGGGCAAGGCGGCTACACCTTC; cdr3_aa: CASCQGGQGGYTF
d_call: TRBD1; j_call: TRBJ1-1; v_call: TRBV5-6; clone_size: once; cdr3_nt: TGTGCCAGCAGCTTCTTCGGGACAGGGGGAAACACTGAAGCTTTCTTT; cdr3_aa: CASSFFGTGGNTEAFF
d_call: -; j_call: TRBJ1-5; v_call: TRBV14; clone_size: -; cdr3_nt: TGTGCCAGCAGCTACAGGAATCAGCCCCAGCATTTT; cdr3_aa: CASSYRNQPQHF
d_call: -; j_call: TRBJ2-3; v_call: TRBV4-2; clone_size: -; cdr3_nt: TGTGCCAGCAGCCAAGATCGACAGGGCACAGATACGCAGTATTTT; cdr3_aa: CASSQDRQGTDTQYF
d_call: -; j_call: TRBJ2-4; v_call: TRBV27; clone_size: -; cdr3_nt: TGTGCCAGCAGTTCACTACTAGGAAAAAACATTCAGTACTTC; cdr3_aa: CASSSLLGKNIQYF
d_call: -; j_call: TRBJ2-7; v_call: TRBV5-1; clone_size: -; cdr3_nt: TGCGCCAGCAGCTTGTGGGGCGACGAGCAGTACTTC; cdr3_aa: CASSLWGDEQYF
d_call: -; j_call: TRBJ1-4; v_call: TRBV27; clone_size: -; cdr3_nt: TGTGCCAGCAGACGAAGCCATAACAGGAATGAAAAACTGTTTTTT; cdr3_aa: CASRRSHNRNEKLFF
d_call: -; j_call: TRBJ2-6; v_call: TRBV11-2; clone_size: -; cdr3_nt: TGTGCCAGCAGCTTAGGGGGAACGGGGGCCAACGTCCTGACTTTC; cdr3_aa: CASSLGGTGANVLTF
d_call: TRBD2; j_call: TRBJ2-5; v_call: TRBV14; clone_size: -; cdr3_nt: TGTGCCAGCAGCCAAGATGGACGGGAGGGCGAGACCCAGTACTTC; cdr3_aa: CASSQDGREGETQYF
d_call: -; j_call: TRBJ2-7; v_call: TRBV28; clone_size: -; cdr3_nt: TGTGCCAGCAGTGCCCCCTACCGGGCGACCTACGAGCAGTACTTC; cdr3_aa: CASSAPYRATYEQYF
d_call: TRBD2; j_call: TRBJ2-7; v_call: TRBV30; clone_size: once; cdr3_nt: TGTGCCTGGAGTTTCCCCAGGGCTAGCGGAGGATACGAGCAGTACTTC; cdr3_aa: CAWSFPRASGGYEQYF
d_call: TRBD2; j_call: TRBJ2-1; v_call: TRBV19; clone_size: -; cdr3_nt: TGTGCCAGTAGACTCCGCCGGACTAGCGGTTCAGACAATGAGCAGTTCTTC; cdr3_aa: CASRLRRTSGSDNEQFF
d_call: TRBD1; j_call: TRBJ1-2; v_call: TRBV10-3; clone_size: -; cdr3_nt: TGTGCCATCAGACAGGGGGAGGAAGGCTACACCTTC; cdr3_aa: CAIRQGEEGYTF
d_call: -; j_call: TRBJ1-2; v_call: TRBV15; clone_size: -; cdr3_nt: TGTGCCACCAGCGGGGCCCTTATAGGGAACTATGGCTACACCTTC; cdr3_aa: CATSGALIGNYGYTF
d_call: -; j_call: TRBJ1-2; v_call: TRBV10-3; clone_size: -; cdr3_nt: TGTGCCATCAGTGGAGGGGGGGCCATAGGGTATGGCTACACCTTC; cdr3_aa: CAISGGGAIGYGYTF